A single sample gave rise to the 4 T cell receptor beta chains below, sequenced in a study of cytomegalovirus exposure and HLA in healthy donors (dated by TCRdb to the late 2010s). Library method: the immunoSEQ multiplex PCR assay. For the multiplex PCR, a mixture combining 60 forward primers for TCR Vbeta segments and 13 reverse primers for TCR Jbeta segments was used. Not all clones reach the TCRdb copy of this immuneACCESS table, which keeps in-frame sequences only. Checked studies attribute under half of the gap to unresolved V genes and leave the rest unexplained. For this sample the table gives about 82,000 clones, of which 70% to 80% were detected only once. Together, the top ten hold around 3.2% of the sample. Material: PBMCs. The receptor source for this set is a man aged 50-59 years in good health and CMV-seronegative.

The CDR3 region has the DNA TGTGCCAGCAGCCCCCGGGGAGCGGGGCAAAGCACAGATACGCAGTATTTT. The encoded protein is CASSPRGAGQSTDTQYF. This chain joins TRBV7-3 and TRBJ2-3, with 7 bases matching TRBD2. The length of the CDR3 is 17 residues. V shed 5 bases and J 0 bases; nucleotides not matched to a gene: 11. Germline lookup yields CDR1 SGHTA and CDR2 FQGTGA.

The V and J genes are TRBV27 and TRBJ2-3; TRBD2 aligns across 12 bases. This CDR3 is 16 amino acids long. Per germline, CDR1 MNHEY and CDR2 SMNVEV (reference sequence). The junction had 4 bases not matched to a gene; V was cut back by 6 bases and J by 0 bases. CDR3 in DNA: TGTGCCAGCAGGGGACTAGCGGGCCGTAGCACAGATACGCAGTATTTT. Translation: CASRGLAGRSTDTQYF.

This sequence joins TRBV7-3 and TRBJ2-1; 7 positions match TRBD2. This CDR3 has 18 amino acids. The germline V gene has CDR1 SGHTA and CDR2 FQGTGA. J lost 5 bases, V lost 1 base, and 14 bases had no gene match. The CDR3 coding sequence is TGTGCCAGCAGCTTAAAGGGGCAAAGGCTAGCGGCCGACAATGAGCAGTTCTTC. As protein: CASSLKGQRLAADNEQFF.

The CDR3, as DNA: TGCGCCAGCACTTTAGCGCGGAGGACAGATACGCAGTATTTT. It encodes CASTLARRTDTQYF. The genes are TRBV10-1 and TRBJ2-3; weak D call: TRBD2 (5 bases). V dropped 7 bases and J dropped 3 bases, with 14 bases sitting between them. Germline loops: CDR1 WNHNN, CDR2 SYGVQD (reference sequence). CDR3 length: 14 amino acids.